The 27 T cell receptor beta chains reported below all come from one sample, sequenced in a study of blood T cell repertoires in COVID-19. TCRdb's table, derived via immunoSEQ multiplex PCR, lists solely in-frame clones and lacks some. The data hold about 320,000 clones, with roughly 90% observed a single time. Sequenced material: peripheral blood. Receptors originate from a woman under 40 with COVID-19, enrolled during active disease.

This clone was seen a handful of times. The chain carries TRBV19 and TRBJ2-7; 9 nucleotides match TRBD1. CDR1 and CDR2 (germline): LNHDA, SQIVND (reference sequence). Trimming at V came to 5 bases and at J to 1 base, leaving 9 bases not matched to a gene. The CDR3 is 16 amino acids. Here the CDR3 DNA reads TGTGCCAGTAGTGCGGGGGACAGGGAAGTTTCCTACGAGCAGTACTTC. Residues: CASSAGDREVSYEQYF. The full variable domain, with the rest looked up from reference TRBV19 and TRBJ2-7, is DGGITQSPKYLFRKEGQNVTLSCEQNLNHDAMYWYRQDPGQGLRLIYYSQIVNDFQKGDIAEGYSVSREKKESFPLTVTSAQKNPTAFYLCASSAGDREVSYEQYFGPGTRLTVT.

The rearrangement links TRBV6-5 to TRBJ1-2, with TRBD1 matching 8 bases. V dropped 2 bases and J dropped 6; count of bases not matched to a gene: 11. The CDR3 is 16 amino acids. The V gene's germline CDR1 is MNHEY and CDR2 SVGAGI. CDR3 in DNA: TGTGCCAGCAGTTACCGGGACAGGCGGTCGGTTAATGGCTACACCTTC. Amino acids: CASSYRDRRSVNGYTF.

About this clone: Other DNA sequences of this sample code for an identical CDR3. The genes are TRBV11-2 and TRBJ1-1, with D hard to call. This CDR3 has 13 residues. Trimming removed 0 bases at V and 1 base at J, with 3 bases between. Germline CDR1 SGHAT, CDR2 FQNNGV. CDR3 coding DNA: TGTGCCAGCAGCTTAGAGGCGAACACTGAAGCTTTCTTT. It yields the protein CASSLEANTEAFF.

The V gene is TRBV19, the J gene TRBJ2-1; possible D gene TRBD2, 6 bases. Germline V gene lookup returns CDR1 LNHDA and CDR2 SQIVND (reference sequence). This CDR3 region has 13 residues. The V gene lost 0 bases and the J gene lost 12 bases, with 12 bases spanning the gap. This CDR3 is CASSIDQERVQFF. CDR3 nucleotides: TGTGCCAGTAGTATAGATCAGGAGCGGGTGCAGTTCTTC.

As DNA, the CDR3 is TGTGCCAGCAGCCCTAGCGGGGCGAACACCGGGGAGCTGTTTTTT. It translates to CASSPSGANTGELFF. The V call is TRBV7-8, the J call TRBJ2-2, with 9 bases fitting TRBD2. This CDR3 has 15 residues. Germline CDR1 SGHVS, CDR2 FQNEAQ. J was trimmed by 0 bases and V by 5 bases; bases with no gene match: 1.

The chain links TRBV7-9 to TRBJ2-3; D might be TRBD1 (5 bases). The CDR3 has 13 residues. Deletions cut 8 bases from V and 0 bases from J, with 9 bases between. CDR1 is SEHNR and CDR2 is FQNEAQ in the germline V gene (reference sequence). CDR3 loop: CASRTPSTDTQYF. The CDR3 nucleotides read TGTGCCAGCCGGACACCTAGCACAGATACGCAGTATTTT.

The chain recombines TRBV27 with TRBJ2-7; D remains unclear. The ends were cut back, 0 bases at V and 3 bases at J, with 6 bases in the middle. Germline CDR1 and CDR2: MNHEY and SMNVEV (reference sequence). The CDR3 extends over 13 amino acids. The CDR3 reads CASSLSQIYEQYF. In DNA, the CDR3 is TGTGCCAGCAGTTTATCACAGATCTACGAGCAGTACTTC.

This clone was picked up one time. The rearrangement links TRBV6-6 to TRBJ2-5; the match to TRBD2 covers 9 bases. Trimming cost V 0 bases and J 5 bases; bases outside gene matches: 1. Germline CDR1 MNHNY, CDR2 SVGAGI (reference sequence). This CDR3 region has 14 residues. CDR3 DNA sequence: TGTGCCAGCAGTTACTCGGCGGGGGGGGAGACCCAGTACTTC. It is translated as CASSYSAGGETQYF.

This clone was counted a few times. This rearrangement joins TRBV6-5 to TRBJ2-7; no reliable D call. CDR1 and CDR2 (germline): MNHEY, SVGAGI. This CDR3 has 13 amino acids. V lost 2 bases and J lost 4, with 9 bases in between. The CDR3 DNA reads as TGTGCCAGCAGTTACGGGCAGATATACGAGCAGTACTTC. Its protein product is CASSYGQIYEQYF.

This chain joins TRBV19 and TRBJ1-1, with 7 bases that match TRBD1. Trimming removed 10 bases from V and 1 base from J; junction bases left unmatched: 12. The germline V gene encodes CDR1 LNHDA and CDR2 SQIVND (reference sequence). This CDR3 comprises 15 residues. The CDR3 DNA reads TGTGCCACCTTCCAGGGGGGTGCGGCGAACACTGAAGCTTTCTTT. It yields the protein CATFQGGAANTEAFF.

The V gene is TRBV10-2, the J gene TRBJ2-2; 9 bases agree with TRBD2. Unmatched junction bases numbered 8, after V lost 7 bases and J lost 5 bases. The CDR3 length is 15 residues. Germline V CDR1 and CDR2: WSHSY, SAAADI. The CDR3 bases are TGCGCCAGCACCGGAAGCGGGGGGAAAACCGGGGAGCTGTTTTTT. This encodes CASTGSGGKTGELFF.

This clone showed up just a few times. The chain couples TRBV28 to TRBJ1-2; D gene uncertain. In germline, CDR1 is MDHEN, CDR2 SYDVKM. V dropped 2 bases and J dropped 2 bases, with 6 bases sitting between them. The CDR3 is 13 amino acids. The CDR3 here is CASSLSRNYGYTF. The CDR3 DNA reads TGTGCCAGCAGTTTAAGCCGGAACTATGGCTACACCTTC.

This clone was observed once. The chain uses TRBV7-9 and TRBJ2-5; a possible D gene is TRBD1 (6 bases). Germline V lookup: CDR1 SEHNR, CDR2 FQNEAQ (reference sequence). The CDR3 contains 15 residues. Between the trimmed V and J ends, which lost 3 bases and 6 bases, there was a span of 17 bases. This CDR3 is CASSFNQGLTQTQYF. For the CDR3, the DNA is TGTGCCAGCAGCTTTAATCAGGGGTTGACCCAGACCCAGTACTTC.

The chain employs TRBV7-2 and TRBJ2-7; 7 bases map to TRBD2. With 6 bases clipped from V and 0 bases from J, the junction kept 8 bases outside the gene matches. The CDR3 is 15 residues long. CDR1 and CDR2 (germline): SGHTA, FQGNSA. The CDR3 region is CASRPYGGGSYEQYF. CDR3 bases: TGTGCCAGCAGGCCCTATGGGGGGGGCTCCTACGAGCAGTACTTC.

The gene calls are TRBV7-8 and TRBJ2-2, with 11 nucleotides matching TRBD2. This CDR3 is 18 amino acids long. Looked up from germline, CDR1 is SGHVS and CDR2 is FQNEAQ. The trim removed 3 bases at V and 1 base at J, leaving 7 bases unmatched. The CDR3 DNA is TGTGCCAGCAGCTTGAAGCTAGCGGGGGGCAAGAACACCGGGGAGCTGTTTTTT. Its protein is CASSLKLAGGKNTGELFF.

A few counts support this clone. This chain connects TRBV18 to TRBJ2-2; 8 bases fit TRBD1. V was clipped by 4 bases and J by 5 bases; unmatched bases: 9. The CDR3 has 16 residues. Germline loops: CDR1 KGHSH, CDR2 LQKENI. In nucleotides, the CDR3 is TGTGCCAGCTCACTGACGGGACAGGATAGAACCGGGGAGCTGTTTTTT. As protein: CASSLTGQDRTGELFF.

The chain employs TRBV2 and TRBJ1-2; possibly TRBD1 for D (6 bases). CDR1 is SNHLY, CDR2 FYNNEI, per germline. This CDR3 region has 11 residues. The ends were cut back, 9 bases at V and 7 bases at J, with 12 bases in the middle. In nucleotides, the CDR3 is TGTGCCAGTCAGGGGTCGGGTGGCTACACCTTC. As protein: CASQGSGGYTF.

This clone came up once. The chain combines TRBV6-4 with TRBJ2-6; perhaps TRBD1 as D (5 bases). Germline V gives CDR1 MRHNA, CDR2 SNTAGT. The CDR3 is 15 amino acids. V was pared by 3 bases and J by 0 bases, with 6 bases between. The CDR3 nucleotides are TGTGCCAGCAGTGAGGACAACTCTGGGGCCAACGTCCTGACTTTC. Translated, it gives CASSEDNSGANVLTF.

The chain has TRBV28 and TRBJ1-1, with a tentative D call TRBD1 (5 bases). Trimming took 4 bases from V and 6 from J, leaving 18 bases between them. In germline, CDR1 is MDHEN, CDR2 SYDVKM. This CDR3 region has 15 residues. DNA of the CDR3: TGTGCCAGCAGTTGGAGGGGCCGCAGAATGGCTGAAGCTTTCTTT. Amino acid sequence: CASSWRGRRMAEAFF.

V and J are TRBV4-1 and TRBJ2-7; D is undetermined. The V end lost 4 bases, the J end lost 2 bases, and 12 bases lay between the germline ends. The CDR3 consists of 14 residues. The germline gives CDR1 MGHRA, CDR2 YSYEKL. In DNA, the CDR3 is TGCGCCAGCAGCCCCCCCCACAGTGCCTACGAGCAGTACTTC. Its translation: CASSPPHSAYEQYF.

The CDR3 bases are TGCAGCGCTAGAGGAGCGACAGGCAGGGTACTAGGTTCACCCCTCCACTTT. The encoded protein is CSARGATGRVLGSPLHF. This chain links TRBV29-1 with TRBJ1-6; possibly TRBD1 for D (6 bases). Trimming took 7 bases from V and 9 from J, leaving 28 bases between them. Germline V gene data show CDR1 as SQVTM and CDR2 as ANQGSEA. The CDR3 contains 17 residues.

The genes are TRBV5-1 and TRBJ1-1; TRBD1 might be the D (5 bases). The CDR3 extends over 13 amino acids. Deletions cut 3 bases from V and 4 bases from J, with 10 bases between. CDR1 is SGHRS and CDR2 is YFSETQ in the germline V gene. In nucleotides, the CDR3 is TGCGCCAGCAGCTGGCGACAGTCCACTGAAGCTTTCTTT. Translation gives CASSWRQSTEAFF.

J is TRBJ2-5 and V is TRBV6-5, with 11 positions matching TRBD1. Germline CDR1 MNHEY, CDR2 SVGAGI. This CDR3 has 15 residues. V trimming: 8 bases; J trimming: 7 bases; junction bases outside the gene matches: 12. The DNA for the CDR3 is TGTGCCAGCGGGGACCGGACAGGGGGCATTATGACCCAGTACTTC. It translates to CASGDRTGGIMTQYF.

This sequence joins TRBV6-5 and TRBJ2-7, with 7 bases matching TRBD1. Trimming took 6 bases from V and 3 from J; bases not matched to a gene: 11. Germline values: CDR1 MNHEY, CDR2 SVGAGI. The CDR3 extends over 15 amino acids. The CDR3 DNA sequence: TGTGCCAGCAGGCCGGGGACAGCGGTGGGCTACGAGCAGTACTTC. Residues: CASRPGTAVGYEQYF.

This clone was picked up one time. The gene calls are TRBV5-5 and TRBJ1-2; 7 bases agree with TRBD1. V dropped 2 bases and J dropped 8; count of bases not matched to a gene: 6. The CDR3 consists of 13 residues. CDR1 SGHKS and CDR2 YYEKEE come from the germline V gene (reference sequence). The CDR3 nucleotides read TGTGCCAGCAGCTTTGGAGGGGGCATGGGCTACACCTTC. Protein sequence: CASSFGGGMGYTF.

CDR3 sequence: CASSPPEAGVPGEQFF. The CDR3 coding sequence is TGTGCCAGCAGCCCGCCGGAAGCGGGGGTCCCGGGGGAGCAGTTCTTC. V gene TRBV9 combines with J gene TRBJ2-1, with 8 bases matching TRBD2. V was clipped by 4 bases and J by 10 bases; unmatched bases: 16. The CDR3 consists of 16 residues. Germline CDR1 reads SGDLS; CDR2 reads YYNGEE.

The chain carries TRBV12-3 or TRBV12-4 and TRBJ2-7; D call uncertain. V gave up 1 base and J gave up 3 bases, with 7 bases separating them. This CDR3 is 13 amino acids long. DNA of the CDR3: TGTGCCAGCAGTTTAGTTCTAAGCTACGAGCAGTACTTC. Its translation is CASSLVLSYEQYF.